Listed below are T cell receptor beta chains from one sample, sequenced in a study of cytomegalovirus exposure and HLA in healthy donors. Assay: immunoSEQ multiplex PCR; the TCRdb copy retains only in-frame clones and omits some. The sample has roughly 56,000 clones, 93% seen once; the top ten hold about 1.8%. Input material: PBMCs. Receptors originate from a woman aged 18-29 years in good health and CMV-seropositive. The CDR3 runs from the conserved cysteine through the conserved F or W. The D gene is left open where the match is weak. Part of the rows lack a size; the others show once, few, many or a class for expanded clones.

CDR3aa: CASSEARGGISDTQYF; CDR3nt: TGTGCCAGCAGTGAAGCTAGGGGAGGGATTTCAGATACGCAGTATTTT; v_gene: TRBV2; abundance: NA; d_gene: TRBD2; j_gene: TRBJ2-3
CDR3aa: CSVVRTVNTEAFF; CDR3nt: TGCAGCGTTGTCAGGACAGTTAACACTGAAGCTTTCTTT; v_gene: TRBV29-1; abundance: NA; d_gene: NA; j_gene: TRBJ1-1
CDR3aa: CASSQSQGASRNEQFF; CDR3nt: TGCGCCAGCAGCCAATCTCAGGGGGCCAGTCGCAATGAGCAGTTCTTC; v_gene: TRBV4-3; abundance: NA; d_gene: TRBD1; j_gene: TRBJ2-1
CDR3aa: CASSLDTGSTYSPLHF; CDR3nt: TGTGCCAGCAGCTTGGACACAGGGTCAACTTACTCACCCCTCCACTTT; v_gene: TRBV5-5; abundance: NA; d_gene: NA; j_gene: TRBJ1-6
CDR3aa: CASSQEEGGRGVGGYNSPLHF; CDR3nt: TGCGCCAGCAGCCAAGAAGAGGGCGGTCGGGGGGTGGGGGGCTATAATTCACCCCTCCACTTT; v_gene: TRBV4-1; abundance: NA; d_gene: NA; j_gene: TRBJ1-6
CDR3aa: CASSPGQNEKLFF; CDR3nt: TGTGCCAGCTCACCAGGACAGAATGAAAAACTGTTTTTT; v_gene: TRBV18; abundance: once; d_gene: NA; j_gene: TRBJ1-4
CDR3aa: CASSSPQGSGNTIYF; CDR3nt: TGTGCCAGCAGTTCCCCTCAGGGGTCTGGAAACACCATATATTTT; v_gene: TRBV7-9; abundance: NA; d_gene: NA; j_gene: TRBJ1-3
CDR3aa: CASSQGRGTSLYGYTF; CDR3nt: TGTGCCAGCAGCCAGGGGAGGGGGACCTCACTCTATGGCTACACCTTC; v_gene: TRBV7-9; abundance: NA; d_gene: NA; j_gene: TRBJ1-2
CDR3aa: CASSLGWTSGGLNTQYF; CDR3nt: TGTGCCAGCAGCTTAGGGTGGACTAGCGGGGGCTTGAATACGCAGTATTTT; v_gene: TRBV7-2; abundance: NA; d_gene: TRBD2; j_gene: TRBJ2-3
CDR3aa: CASSQEWGRSQPQHF; CDR3nt: TGCGCCAGCAGCCAAGAGTGGGGGCGAAGTCAGCCCCAGCATTTT; v_gene: TRBV4-1; abundance: NA; d_gene: NA; j_gene: TRBJ1-5
CDR3aa: CASSSTTDTQYF; CDR3nt: TGTGCCAGCAGTTCGACTACAGATACGCAGTATTTT; v_gene: TRBV6-5; abundance: NA; d_gene: NA; j_gene: TRBJ2-3
CDR3aa: CASRLGTGGYEQYF; CDR3nt: TGTGCAAGTCGCTTAGGGACAGGGGGCTACGAGCAGTACTTC; v_gene: TRBV12-2; abundance: NA; d_gene: NA; j_gene: TRBJ2-7
CDR3aa: CANSRTGSYEQYF; CDR3nt: TGTGCCAACTCTCGGACAGGGTCCTACGAGCAGTACTTC; v_gene: TRBV10-3; abundance: NA; d_gene: TRBD1; j_gene: TRBJ2-7
CDR3aa: CASSLVRGQPQHF; CDR3nt: TGTGCCAGCAGCTTAGTGCGGGGTCAGCCCCAGCATTTT; v_gene: TRBV7-8; abundance: NA; d_gene: NA; j_gene: TRBJ1-5
CDR3aa: CASSLQSYNEQFF; CDR3nt: TGTGCCAGCAGTTTACAATCATACAATGAGCAGTTCTTC; v_gene: TRBV6-5; abundance: NA; d_gene: NA; j_gene: TRBJ2-1
CDR3aa: CAISATYEQYF; CDR3nt: TGTGCCATCAGTGCAACCTACGAGCAGTACTTC; v_gene: TRBV10-3; abundance: once; d_gene: NA; j_gene: TRBJ2-7
CDR3aa: CASSLVLVGGQETQYF; CDR3nt: TGCGCCAGCAGCTTGGTGCTGGTCGGAGGGCAAGAGACCCAGTACTTC; v_gene: TRBV5-1; abundance: once; d_gene: NA; j_gene: TRBJ2-5
CDR3aa: CASSLGTAYGYTF; CDR3nt: TGTGCCAGCAGCCTGGGGACAGCCTATGGCTACACCTTC; v_gene: TRBV28; abundance: NA; d_gene: TRBD1; j_gene: TRBJ1-2